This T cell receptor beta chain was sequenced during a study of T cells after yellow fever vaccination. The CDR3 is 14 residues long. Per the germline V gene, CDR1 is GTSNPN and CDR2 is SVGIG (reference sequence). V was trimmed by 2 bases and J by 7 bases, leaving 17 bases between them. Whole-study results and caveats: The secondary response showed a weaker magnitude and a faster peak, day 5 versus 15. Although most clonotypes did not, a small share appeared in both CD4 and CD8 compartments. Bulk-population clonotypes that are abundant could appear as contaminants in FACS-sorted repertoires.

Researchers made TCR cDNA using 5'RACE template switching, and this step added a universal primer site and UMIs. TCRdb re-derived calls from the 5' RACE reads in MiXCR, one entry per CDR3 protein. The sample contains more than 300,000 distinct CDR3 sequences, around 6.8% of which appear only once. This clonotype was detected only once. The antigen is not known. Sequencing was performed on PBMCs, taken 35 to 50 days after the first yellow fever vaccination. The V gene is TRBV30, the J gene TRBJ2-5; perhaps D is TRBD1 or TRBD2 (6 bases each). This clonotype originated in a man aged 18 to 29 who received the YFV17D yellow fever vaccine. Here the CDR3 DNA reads TGTGCCTGGAGTCGGACAGCCAAGGGGGGGACCCAGTACTTC. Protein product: CAWSRTAKGGTQYF.